This T cell receptor (beta chain) is from a study of PD-1 blockade in classical Hodgkin lymphoma. Germline-derived CDR1 and CDR2 are MNHNY and SVGAGI (reference sequence). CDR3 size: 12 residues. The junction had 5 bases not matched to a gene; V was cut back by 6 bases and J by 8 bases. Assay: immunoSEQ multiplex PCR; the TCRdb copy retains only in-frame clones and omits some. The sample yields 25,000 to 30,000 clones, about 74% seen once. With no exception, relapse followed autologous stem cell transplantation in all patients, and brentuximab vedotin exposure varied. Purified CD4+ T cells were obtained from thawed PBMCs through magnetic negative selection.

This specimen consisted of CD4+ T cells from blood, obtained at baseline. This receptor was identified in a human donor with classical Hodgkin lymphoma. The rearrangement uses TRBV6-6 and TRBJ1-1, with TRBD1 matching over 8 bases. As DNA, the CDR3 is TGTGCCAGCAGAGCCTGGGACAGGGAAGCTTTCTTT. Translating it yields CASRAWDREAFF.